The present TCR beta chain was sequenced within a study of shared clonotypes between healthy human individuals. The method was immunoSEQ multiplex PCR; TCRdb's version includes in-frame clones alone and lacks a portion of them. The sample has approximately 980,000 clones, approximately 80% seen once. The CDR3 has 17 residues. CDR1 and CDR2 from the germline V gene are LNHNV and YYDKDF (reference sequence). Trimming pared 1 base from V and 5 bases from J, leaving 18 bases between. The genes are TRBV15 and TRBJ1-5; D not certain. The material sequenced was memory CD4+ T cells sorted from blood. Subset: CD45RA-negative fraction. The source is a man aged 18 to 35 in good health. For the CDR3, the DNA is TGTGCCACCAGCAGAGCGTTATTGAGCAGGCTCGATCAGCCCCAGCATTTT. Its translation is CATSRALLSRLDQPQHF.